This T cell receptor beta chain was obtained from a study of blood T cell repertoires in COVID-19. Turning to the study itself: PBMCs, B-cell-depleted T cells, or T cells were the source of the cDNA or gDNA that made up the material.

Trimming stripped 3 bases from V and 1 base from J, with 9 bases between. CDR1 SGHTA and CDR2 FQGTGA come from the germline V gene. This CDR3 contains 14 residues. Original methodology: Amplification of reference gene primers provided the estimated nucleated cell counts. Sequencing used immunoSEQ multiplex PCR; TCRdb keeps in-frame clones, though not all of them. V, J and clone size were drawn from that table, and D and trimming were deduced from the DNA. The repertoire has approximately 390,000 clones, over 75% of them found once; the top ten carry 2% to 2.5%. The TCR originated in a woman in her fifties or sixties with COVID-19, enrolled during active disease. The rearrangement uses TRBV7-3 and TRBJ1-1; D is possibly TRBD1 (5 bases). The sample taken for sequencing was peripheral blood. The CDR3 nucleotides read TGTGCCAGCAGCTTGGGCAGGGAGAACACTGAAGCTTTCTTT. It translates to CASSLGRENTEAFF.